The next 24 T cell receptor beta chains were all read from a single sample in a study of control samples from healthy donors and cancer patients. Assay: immunoSEQ multiplex PCR; the TCRdb copy retains only in-frame clones and omits some. The top ten hold approximately 14% of the sample, which has some 150,000 clones, around 94% seen once. What was sequenced was PBMCs. Source of these receptors: a man in his fifties or sixties with colorectal cancer.

The chain is built from TRBV7-9 and TRBJ1-1; the match to TRBD1 covers 9 bases. V was pared by 6 bases and J by 4 bases, with 9 bases of the junction left unmatched. The CDR3 totals 15 residues. Germline CDR1 reads SEHNR; CDR2 reads FQNEAQ (reference sequence). The CDR3 DNA follows: TGTGCCAGCAGTCCGGGACAGGGCTCAGCCACTGAAGCTTTCTTT. It is translated as CASSPGQGSATEAFF.

CDR3 loop: CASSPWEVLSRNTIYF. The DNA of the CDR3 is TGTGCCAGCTCACCATGGGAGGTCCTAAGTCGAAACACCATATATTTT. This chain connects TRBV18 to TRBJ1-3, with no clear D. The CDR3 is 16 amino acids. Trimming removed 2 bases at V and 5 bases at J, with 16 bases between. Germline V gives CDR1 KGHSH, CDR2 LQKENI.

V and J are TRBV7-9 and TRBJ2-4; 7 positions agree with TRBD1. CDR1 SEHNR and CDR2 FQNEAQ come from the germline V gene (reference sequence). After removal of 1 base from V and 4 bases from J, the junction contained 7 bases not matched to a gene. The length of the CDR3 is 16 residues. CDR3: CASSLETGSRKNIQYF. For the CDR3, the DNA is TGTGCCAGCAGCTTAGAGACAGGGTCGAGGAAAAACATTCAGTACTTC.

Worth noting for this clone: At one boundary the junction diverges from the germline segment, which might be a read error. The rearrangement joins TRBV18 to TRBJ2-7, with D possibly matching TRBD1 (7 bases). Looked up from germline, CDR1 is KGHSH and CDR2 is LQKENI. The CDR3 totals 16 residues. The CDR3 sequence: CASPPLSGGGEGEQYF. CDR3 nucleotides: TGTGCCAGCCCACCTCTAAGTGGAGGGGGCGAGGGCGAGCAGTACTTC.

In this sample, this clone turned up once. The chain employs TRBV7-2 and TRBJ1-1; D not certain. Per germline, CDR1 SGHTA and CDR2 FQGNSA. Trimming took 1 base from V and 2 from J, leaving 11 bases between them. CDR3 size: 15 residues. The chain's CDR3 is CASSLEGGVNTEAFF. The CDR3 DNA reads TGTGCCAGCAGCTTAGAAGGTGGGGTAAACACTGAAGCTTTCTTT. Based on the CDR3 plus reference TRBV7-2 and TRBJ1-1, the full variable domain is GAGVSQSPSNKVTEKGKDVELRCDPISGHTALYWYRQSLGQGLEFLIYFQGNSAPDKSGLPSDRFSAERTGGSVSTLTIQRTQQEDSAVYLCASSLEGGVNTEAFFGQGTRLTVV.

The chain joins TRBV3-1 (or the pseudogene TRBV3-2) to TRBJ1-4; D might be TRBD1 (5 bases). V lost 3 bases, J lost 8 bases, and 13 bases lay in between. CDR3 length: 14 amino acids. Per germline, CDR1 LGHDT and CDR2 YNNKEL (reference sequence). The CDR3 DNA reads as TGTGCCAGCAGCCACCGGGGGTTGGGAGAAAAACTGTTTTTT. It codes for CASSHRGLGEKLFF.

The V call is TRBV5-1, the J call TRBJ1-2; 8 nucleotides agree with TRBD1. The CDR3 has 16 residues. Germline V lookup: CDR1 SGHRS, CDR2 YFSETQ. V lost 0 bases to trimming and J lost 8 bases; unmatched junction nucleotides: 12. CDR3 residues: CASSLEGQVVPRGYTF. CDR3 DNA sequence: TGCGCCAGCAGCTTGGAGGGACAGGTTGTTCCGAGAGGCTACACCTTC.

This sequence joins TRBV19 and TRBJ1-1; D unclear. The V and J ends lost 7 bases and 5 bases respectively, with 17 bases between them. Germline assignment: CDR1 LNHDA and CDR2 SQIVND (reference sequence). This CDR3 contains 14 residues. CDR3 region: CASTARSSRTEAFF. The CDR3 DNA sequence: TGTGCCAGTACTGCTAGGAGTAGTAGAACTGAAGCTTTCTTT. Supplemented by reference TRBV19 and TRBJ1-1, the full variable domain reads DGGITQSPKYLFRKEGQNVTLSCEQNLNHDAMYWYRQDPGQGLRLIYYSQIVNDFQKGDIAEGYSVSREKKESFPLTVTSAQKNPTAFYLCASTARSSRTEAFFGQGTRLTVV.

CDR3 region: CASSALRGTEAFF. CDR3 coding DNA: TGTGCCAGTAGTGCCTTGAGGGGGACTGAAGCTTTCTTT. V and J are TRBV19 and TRBJ1-1, with D possibly TRBD1 on 6 matching bases. The CDR3 totals 13 residues. V was trimmed by 5 bases and J by 5 bases, leaving 12 bases between them. Per the germline V gene, CDR1 is LNHDA and CDR2 is SQIVND (reference sequence).

V is TRBV11-3 and J is TRBJ1-6; possibly TRBD1 for D (5 bases). Germline CDR1 SGHNT, CDR2 YENEEA. V lost 5 bases and J 7 bases, leaving 9 bases between the germline ends. The CDR3 consists of 13 residues. The CDR3 nucleotides read TGTGCCAGCAGCCCCGGGGCCAATTCACCCCTCCACTTT. This sequence encodes CASSPGANSPLHF.

The chain joins TRBV16 to TRBJ1-5; D possibly corresponds to TRBD1 (5 bases). Trimming pared 0 bases from V and 2 bases from J, leaving 14 bases between. CDR1 is KGHSY and CDR2 is FQNENV in the germline V gene. CDR3 size: 17 residues. The CDR3 protein is CASSQSGGSGRNQPQHF. The CDR3 DNA is TGTGCCAGCAGCCAATCGGGTGGCTCAGGGCGCAATCAGCCCCAGCATTTT.

J is TRBJ2-1 and V is TRBV6-5, with a tentative D call TRBD1 (6 bases). The V end was cut by 8 bases, the J end by 6 bases, with 14 bases between. CDR1 is MNHEY and CDR2 is SVGAGI in the germline V gene. The CDR3 extends over 13 amino acids. The CDR3 coding sequence is TGTGCCAGCCTCAGGGGAGTCGGCAATGAGCAGTTCTTC. As protein: CASLRGVGNEQFF.

The CDR3 region has the DNA TGTGCCAGCAGTCCAAGACCAACGACAGCGGTAGGCAATCAGCCCCAGCATTTT. Encoded protein: CASSPRPTTAVGNQPQHF. The rearrangement links TRBV27 to TRBJ1-5; tentative D call: TRBD1 (5 bases). The CDR3 length is 18 residues. Trimming stripped 5 bases from V and 2 bases from J, with 22 bases between. Germline CDR1 and CDR2: MNHEY and SMNVEV (reference sequence).

The chain uses TRBV11-3 and TRBJ2-7, with no clear D. V lost 0 bases, J lost 6 bases, and 12 bases lay in between. This CDR3 spans 14 amino acids. CDR1 is SGHNT and CDR2 is YENEEA in the germline V gene. In nucleotides, the CDR3 is TGTGCCAGCAGCTTAGATCTTACGGGCGGCGAGCAGTACTTC. It yields the protein CASSLDLTGGEQYF.

Details on this clone: Other DNA sequences in the same sample also yield this CDR3. The chain is built from TRBV6-5 and TRBJ1-2, with 10 positions matching TRBD1. The V segment lost 0 bases and the J segment 2 bases; nucleotides outside the gene matches: 3. The CDR3 is 16 amino acids. The V gene's germline CDR1 is MNHEY and CDR2 SVGAGI. CDR3 nucleotide sequence: TGTGCCAGCAGTTACTCTAGGACAGGGGGGAACTATGGCTACACCTTC. Encoded protein: CASSYSRTGGNYGYTF.

The V gene is TRBV7-9, the J gene TRBJ2-1, with 9 bases identical to TRBD1. V lost 5 bases to trimming and J lost 10 bases; unmatched junction nucleotides: 12. This CDR3 region has 15 residues. The germline V gene has CDR1 SEHNR and CDR2 FQNEAQ (reference sequence). In nucleotides, the CDR3 is TGTGCCAGCAGCATACAATACAGGGGGCGAGTGGAGCAGTTCTTC. It translates to CASSIQYRGRVEQFF.

The chain recombines TRBV18 with TRBJ1-2; D uncertain. The germline V and J ends were trimmed by 0 bases and 8 bases, with 13 bases remaining between them. Germline values: CDR1 KGHSH, CDR2 LQKENI. The CDR3 runs to 14 residues. The CDR3 region has the DNA TGTGCCAGCTCACCACCGATGGCGAAGGGCGGCTACACCTTC. As protein: CASSPPMAKGGYTF.

The chain is built from TRBV19 and TRBJ2-1; 11 nucleotides agree with TRBD2. The CDR3 is 15 amino acids. Trimming at V came to 5 bases and at J to 7 bases, leaving 7 bases not matched to a gene. In germline, CDR1 is LNHDA, CDR2 SQIVND (reference sequence). DNA for the CDR3: TGTGCCAGTAGTCATAGCGGGGGGGGCCGGAATGAGCAGTTCTTC. Amino acids: CASSHSGGGRNEQFF.

This chain joins TRBV4-1 and TRBJ1-4; tentative D call: TRBD1 (5 bases). The CDR3 has 14 residues. With 1 base removed from V and 11 bases from J, the gap between germline ends came to 14 bases. Per the germline V gene, CDR1 is MGHRA and CDR2 is YSYEKL. For the CDR3, the DNA is TGCGCCAGCAGCCAAGCGAGGGGTTTGGGGAAACTGTTTTTT. This translates into CASSQARGLGKLFF.

The rearrangement uses TRBV5-8 and TRBJ2-7; 9 nucleotides match TRBD1. Germline values: CDR1 SGHTS, CDR2 YDEGEE. The trim removed 3 bases at V and 7 bases at J, leaving 11 bases unmatched. The CDR3 has 15 amino acids. The CDR3 region has the DNA TGTGCCAGCAGCTCGGAGGGGACAGGGATCCGAGAGCAGTACTTC. Protein sequence: CASSSEGTGIREQYF. Full variable domain (missing parts from reference TRBV5-8 and TRBJ2-7): EAGVTQSPTHLIKTRGQQATLRCSPISGHTSVYWYQQALGLGLQFLLWYDEGEERNRGNFPPRFSGRQFPNYSSELNVNALELEDSALYLCASSSEGTGIREQYFGPGTRLTVT.

This chain joins TRBV2 and TRBJ2-5; weak D call: TRBD2 (5 bases). The CDR3 is made up of 16 amino acids. Trimming pared 7 bases from V and 5 bases from J, leaving 23 bases between. The germline gives CDR1 SNHLY, CDR2 FYNNEI. CDR3 nucleotide sequence: TGTGCCAGCACCAGGCCCCCATCAACTAGTCAGGAGACCCAGTACTTC. Residues: CASTRPPSTSQETQYF.

This clone was counted between two and nine times. The chain joins TRBV5-4 to TRBJ1-1; TRBD1 might be the D (6 bases). This CDR3 spans 14 amino acids. The germline gives CDR1 SGHNT, CDR2 YYREEE (reference sequence). Trimming removed 5 bases from V and 4 bases from J, with 15 bases in between. CDR3 residues: CASRINSGATEAFF. The CDR3 bases are TGTGCCAGCAGGATAAATTCAGGGGCCACTGAAGCTTTCTTT.

The rearrangement uses TRBV29-1 and TRBJ1-2; TRBD1 matches 7 bases. This CDR3 has 15 residues. Germline CDR1 and CDR2: SQVTM and ANQGSEA. The trim removed 4 bases at V and 6 bases at J, leaving 14 bases unmatched. The CDR3 loop reads CSVGRSPDRDHGYTF. Here the CDR3 DNA reads TGCAGCGTTGGGCGTTCCCCCGACAGGGATCATGGCTACACCTTC.

The chain employs TRBV29-1 and TRBJ2-7, with 8 bases fitting TRBD1. Germline V gene lookup returns CDR1 SQVTM and CDR2 ANQGSEA. V trimming: 5 bases; J trimming: 2 bases; junction bases outside the gene matches: 8. The CDR3 loop spans 14 amino acids. The CDR3 protein is CSVQDRVSAYEQYF. The CDR3 bases are TGCAGCGTTCAGGACAGGGTGAGCGCCTACGAGCAGTACTTC.